This T cell receptor (beta chain) was found in a study of multiple sclerosis patients with progressive multifocal leukoencephalopathy. Study-wide points: Clones expanded at PML were already present before and during natalizumab. In most PML patients, TRB repertoires appeared less diverse by entropy.

As to time point: roughly 6 months of natalizumab therapy. T1 marks 6 months and T2 marks 12 months of natalizumab therapy. The germline CDR1 and CDR2 sequences are SGHTA and FQGNSA. CDR3 size: 15 residues. V lost 5 bases, J lost 2 bases, and 5 bases stayed unmatched. Worth noting for this clone: The antigen is not known.

Synthetic inline TR CDR3 controls covering all V-J pairings were spiked into each PCR. Profiling relied on immunoSEQ multiplex PCR, and the TCRdb table lists in-frame clones only, not all of them. Among some 30,000 clones listed, around 92% were seen once. The clonotype comes from a human donor with multiple sclerosis. Sequenced here: PBMCs, sampled from a patient treated with natalizumab. The chain employs TRBV7-2 and TRBJ2-3; 9 bases line up with TRBD1. CDR3 sequence: CASSTGQGSTDTQYF. In DNA form, the CDR3 reads TGTGCCAGCAGCACGGGACAGGGTTCCACAGATACGCAGTATTTT.